This TCR beta chain was recovered during a study of blood T cell repertoires in COVID-19 (TCRdb year 2020). For the wider study: The collaborator samples originated in the United States, Italy and Spain and spanned the acute and convalescent phases of COVID-19. The material from the prospective study consisted of cDNA or gDNA derived from T cells, B-cell-depleted T cells, or PBMCs. The dataset comprised deeply sampled blood TCRbeta repertoires from subjects exposed to, actively infected with, or recovered from COVID-19. The repertoires were made available in a free public database intended to serve as a resource for research on the immune response to SARS-CoV-2. The samples were drawn from the first 160 participants of the ongoing ImmuneRACE study and from 1,254 subjects provided by 6 global collaborators. Sample metadata almost always included a de-identified subject ID, COVID-19 status, age in years and sex. HLA class I and class II types, where available, came from metadata supplied by the sample provider rather than from assay-based typing. Overall study outcomes, separate from this receptor: How much clinical and demographic metadata was included differed by source and by participant, and the metadata was provided uncurated.

Whole blood was collected in K2EDTA tubes by collaborating institutions according to the institutions' own protocols. Collaborator samples were shipped for TCRbeta analysis as frozen whole blood, isolated PBMCs, or DNA extracted from either sample type. As to this clone: Its antigen is not yet known. No per-base quality is available; no much larger clone lies one base away.

The CDR3, from cysteine to phenylalanine, totals 18 residues. Only the CDR3 portion is preserved as DNA: 54 bases, with reading frame beginning at the first base. Trimming accounts for 1 base at V and 11 bases at J, while the number of junction bases matched to no gene is 20. CDR1 and CDR2 are drawn from the germline V gene (reference sequence): LGHDT, YNNKEL. TCRbeta CDR3 regions were amplified from genomic DNA using the immunoSEQ Assay, a bias-controlled multiplex PCR. Per the authors' processing: The number of nucleated cells in each sample was estimated from the amplification of reference gene primers within the assay. Sequence reads were collapsed and filtered to measure the absolute abundance of every unique TCRbeta CDR3 rearrangement. For each sample, productive Simpson clonality was calculated as the square root of Simpson's diversity index over productive rearrangements. The immuneACCESS repertoire file appears here via TCRdb, limited to in-frame rearrangements. These files lack a portion of the clones; in checked studies, under half of the deficit traces to unresolved V genes, and the cause of the others is not known. V and J calls and clone size are those listed in that table; D and trimming were worked out from the DNA. Recorded for this sample are some 260,000 clones; just over 85% of them occurred a single time. The ten largest clones represent over 1.2% of the sample.

Material for sequencing was peripheral blood. This receptor was taken from an elderly man with acute or convalescent COVID-19. The sequence links TRBV3-1 (or the pseudogene TRBV3-2) to TRBJ2-5; 9 bases in the middle match TRBD1. The DNA sequence is TGTGCCAGCAGCCAAGTGGGACAGGGAGGACTAGTCTCATTAGGGCAGTACTTC. This encodes CASSQVGQGGLVSLGQYF.